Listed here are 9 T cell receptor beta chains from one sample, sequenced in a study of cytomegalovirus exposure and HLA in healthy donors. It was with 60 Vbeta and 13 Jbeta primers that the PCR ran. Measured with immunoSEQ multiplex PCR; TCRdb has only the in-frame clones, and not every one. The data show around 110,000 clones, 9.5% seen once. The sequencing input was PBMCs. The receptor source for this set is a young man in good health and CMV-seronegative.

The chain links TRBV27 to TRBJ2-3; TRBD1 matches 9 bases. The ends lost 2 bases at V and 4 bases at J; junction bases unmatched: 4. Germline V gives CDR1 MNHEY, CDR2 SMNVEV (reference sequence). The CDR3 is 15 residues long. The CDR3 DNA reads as TGTGCCAGCAGTTTACGACAGGGGGTGTCAGATACGCAGTATTTT. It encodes CASSLRQGVSDTQYF.

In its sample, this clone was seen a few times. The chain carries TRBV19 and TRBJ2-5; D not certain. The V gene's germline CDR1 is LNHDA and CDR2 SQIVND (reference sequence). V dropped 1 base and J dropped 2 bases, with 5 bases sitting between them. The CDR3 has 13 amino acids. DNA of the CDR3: TGTGCCAGTAGTATAGTTCCTCAAGAGACCCAGTACTTC. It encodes CASSIVPQETQYF.

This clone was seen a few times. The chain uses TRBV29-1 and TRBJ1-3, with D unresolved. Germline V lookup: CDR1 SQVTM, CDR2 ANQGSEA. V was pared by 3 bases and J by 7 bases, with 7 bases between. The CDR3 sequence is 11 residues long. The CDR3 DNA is TGCAGCGTTGACCGCCGGAACACCATATATTTT. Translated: CSVDRRNTIYF.

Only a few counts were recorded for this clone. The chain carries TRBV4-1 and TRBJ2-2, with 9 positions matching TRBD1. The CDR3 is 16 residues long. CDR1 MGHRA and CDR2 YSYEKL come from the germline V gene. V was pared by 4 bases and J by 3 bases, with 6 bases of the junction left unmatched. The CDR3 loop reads CASSLGQGLDTGELFF. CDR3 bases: TGCGCCAGCAGCCTGGGACAGGGTCTTGACACCGGGGAGCTGTTTTTT.

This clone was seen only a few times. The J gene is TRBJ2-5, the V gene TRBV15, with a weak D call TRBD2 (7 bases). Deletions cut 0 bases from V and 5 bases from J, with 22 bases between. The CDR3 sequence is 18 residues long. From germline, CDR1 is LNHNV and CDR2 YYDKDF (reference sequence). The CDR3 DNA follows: TGTGCCACCAGCAGAGATATAAGTGGGGGGGGCGCCTCGGAGACCCAGTACTTC. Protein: CATSRDISGGGASETQYF.

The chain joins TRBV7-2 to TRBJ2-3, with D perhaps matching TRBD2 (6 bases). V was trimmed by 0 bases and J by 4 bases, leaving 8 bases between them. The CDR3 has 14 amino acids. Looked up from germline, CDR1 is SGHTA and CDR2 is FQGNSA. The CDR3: CASSLAGGSDTQYF. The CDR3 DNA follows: TGTGCCAGCAGCTTAGCGGGGGGATCAGATACGCAGTATTTT.

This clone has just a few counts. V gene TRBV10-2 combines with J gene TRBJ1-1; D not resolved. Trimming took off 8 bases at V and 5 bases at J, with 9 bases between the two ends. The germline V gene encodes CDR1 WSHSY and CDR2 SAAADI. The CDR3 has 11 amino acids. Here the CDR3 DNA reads TGCGCCAGCTTAAGGGAGACTGAAGCTTTCTTT. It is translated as CASLRETEAFF.

The CDR3: CASSLLREQYF. CDR3 in DNA: TGTGCCAGCAGCTTGTTGCGTGAGCAGTACTTC. The rearrangement links TRBV7-9 to TRBJ2-7; D unclear. In germline, CDR1 is SEHNR, CDR2 FQNEAQ (reference sequence). V was pared by 3 bases and J by 7 bases, with 7 bases between. The CDR3 contains 11 residues.

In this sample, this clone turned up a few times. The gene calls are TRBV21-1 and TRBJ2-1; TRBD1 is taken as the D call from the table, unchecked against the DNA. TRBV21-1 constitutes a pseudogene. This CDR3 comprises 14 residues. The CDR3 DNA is TGTGCCACCGAACCCTTCCCCCAGAACAATGAGCAGTTCTTC. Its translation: CATEPFPQNNEQFF.